This entry lists 5 T cell receptor beta chains sequenced from one sample in a study of T cells after posttransplantation cyclophosphamide. Using immunoSEQ multiplex PCR, the repertoire was profiled, and TCRdb retains in-frame clones only, with some absent. The specimen has 6,500 to 9,000 clones, none found just once. Cyclophosphamide on days +3 and +4 followed busulfan-fludarabine conditioning and a marrow graft. This specimen was PBMCs, taken after allogeneic stem cell transplant with posttransplant cyclophosphamide. Source of these receptors: a female patient aged 50-65 years who received an allogeneic stem cell transplant from a related donor, was CMV-positive, and had no GVHD. Some T cells may have originated in the graft donor.

This clone appeared many times. The chain uses TRBV11-3 and TRBJ1-1, with D uncertain. The CDR3 loop spans 13 amino acids. V was clipped by 3 bases and J by 1 base, with 6 bases between them. Germline V gives CDR1 SGHNT, CDR2 YENEEA. CDR3: CASSFKANTEAFF. CDR3 in DNA: TGTGCCAGCAGCTTCAAGGCGAACACTGAAGCTTTCTTT.

This clone has a count of ten or more. The V gene is TRBV5-1, the J gene TRBJ2-3; the match to TRBD2 covers 10 bases. Germline assignment: CDR1 SGHRS and CDR2 YFSETQ. V trimming: 4 bases; J trimming: 1 base; junction bases outside the gene matches: 12. The CDR3 totals 18 residues. CDR3 sequence reads: CASSQHGTSVGGTDTQYF. The DNA of the CDR3 is TGCGCCAGCAGCCAGCACGGGACTAGCGTTGGAGGCACAGATACGCAGTATTTT. The whole variable domain, remainder taken from reference TRBV5-1 and TRBJ2-3, is KAGVTQTPRYLIKTRGQQVTLSCSPISGHRSVSWYQQTPGQGLQFLFEYFSETQRNKGNFPGRFSGRQFSNSRSEMNVSTLELGDSALYLCASSQHGTSVGGTDTQYFGPGTRLTVL.

Many counts were recorded for this clone. The V call is TRBV29-1, the J call TRBJ1-1, with a weak D call TRBD1 (6 bases). This CDR3 is built from 13 residues. Per germline, CDR1 SQVTM and CDR2 ANQGSEA. The ends were cut back, 1 base at V and 1 base at J, with 7 bases in the middle. Here the CDR3 DNA reads TGCAGCGTTGAAGGACAGGCGAACACTGAAGCTTTCTTT. Its translation is CSVEGQANTEAFF.

This clone was recorded many times. This chain links TRBV6-5 with TRBJ2-7; perhaps TRBD2 as D (6 bases). Germline V gene data show CDR1 as MNHEY and CDR2 as SVGAGI. Between the trimmed V and J ends, which lost 1 base and 7 bases, there was a span of 14 bases. The length of the CDR3 is 14 residues. CDR3 in amino acids: CASSYFAGLGEQYF. As DNA, the CDR3 is TGTGCCAGCAGTTACTTCGCGGGATTAGGGGAGCAGTACTTC.

The table lists this clone with many counts. This chain connects TRBV19 to TRBJ2-1, with 8 bases lining up with TRBD1. J lost 10 bases, V lost 4 bases, and 6 bases had no gene match. In germline, CDR1 is LNHDA, CDR2 SQIVND (reference sequence). This CDR3 contains 13 residues. The CDR3 bases are TGTGCCAGTAGTACAGGACAGGGCGGGGAGCAGTTCTTC. It translates to CASSTGQGGEQFF.